A selection of T cell receptor beta chains follows, all from one sample in a study of blood T cell repertoires in COVID-19. Profiling relied on immunoSEQ multiplex PCR, and the TCRdb table lists in-frame clones only, not all of them. The sample lists 250,000 to 300,000 clones; roughly nine tenths were seen once. The sequenced material came from peripheral blood. The receptors stem from a woman aged 45-65 years who had recovered from COVID-19. The CDR3 runs from the conserved cysteine through the conserved F or W. D genes are given only for firm matches. A row's size may be missing; if present it is once, few, many or a size class.

j_gene: TRBJ2-1; v_gene: TRBV13; d_gene: TRBD2; abundance: -; CDR3nt: TGTGCCAGCGGGACGAGTGGCGGGGGGCATGAGCAGTTCTTC; CDR3aa: CASGTSGGGHEQFF
j_gene: TRBJ2-5; v_gene: TRBV2; d_gene: -; abundance: -; CDR3nt: TGTGCCAGCAGTGCCGAAGGACTTGGGGCCCAGTACTTC; CDR3aa: CASSAEGLGAQYF
j_gene: TRBJ2-5; v_gene: TRBV2; d_gene: TRBD1; abundance: -; CDR3nt: TGTGCCAGCATTCCCTCAGGGGGTGGGGAGACCCAGTACTTC; CDR3aa: CASIPSGGGETQYF
j_gene: TRBJ1-2; v_gene: TRBV12-3/TRBV12-4; d_gene: -; abundance: -; CDR3nt: TGTGCCAGCAGTTGGGCAGCCTATGGCTACACCTTC; CDR3aa: CASSWAAYGYTF
j_gene: TRBJ1-2; v_gene: TRBV20-1; d_gene: TRBD1; abundance: few; CDR3nt: TGCAGTGCTAGTGAACGACAGGGAATTTATGGCTACACCTTC; CDR3aa: CSASERQGIYGYTF
j_gene: TRBJ2-3; v_gene: TRBV12-3/TRBV12-4; d_gene: -; abundance: -; CDR3nt: TGTGCCAGCAGTTTCGGGGTAGGGGATACGCAGTATTTT; CDR3aa: CASSFGVGDTQYF
j_gene: TRBJ2-1; v_gene: TRBV6-2/TRBV6-3; d_gene: TRBD1; abundance: -; CDR3nt: TGTGCCAGCAGTCGGACAGGGGGCGCCGTCGATGAGCAGTTCTTC; CDR3aa: CASSRTGGAVDEQFF
j_gene: TRBJ1-3; v_gene: TRBV6-5; d_gene: -; abundance: -; CDR3nt: TGTGCCAGCAGTTCTGTCGACCCTGCGGGAGGAAACACCATATATTTT; CDR3aa: CASSSVDPAGGNTIYF
j_gene: TRBJ2-5; v_gene: TRBV10-3; d_gene: -; abundance: -; CDR3nt: TGTGCCACCGGGCAAGGAGGAGGTAGGAAGGAGACCCAGTACTTC; CDR3aa: CATGQGGGRKETQYF
j_gene: TRBJ2-1; v_gene: TRBV7-2; d_gene: TRBD2; abundance: -; CDR3nt: TGTGCCAGCAGCCCTAGCGGGGGGGCCCCCTACAATGAGCAGTTCTTC; CDR3aa: CASSPSGGAPYNEQFF
j_gene: TRBJ2-7; v_gene: TRBV28; d_gene: -; abundance: -; CDR3nt: TGTGCCAGCGGCCTGGGACACCCTTACGAGCAGTACTTC; CDR3aa: CASGLGHPYEQYF
j_gene: TRBJ2-7; v_gene: TRBV5-1; d_gene: -; abundance: -; CDR3nt: TGCGCCAGCAGCTTGTCTCCGGGTTCCTACGAGCAGTACTTC; CDR3aa: CASSLSPGSYEQYF
j_gene: TRBJ1-6; v_gene: TRBV9; d_gene: -; abundance: few; CDR3nt: TGTGCCAGCAGCGCCCAGCCGGGGCCCCTCCACTTT; CDR3aa: CASSAQPGPLHF
j_gene: TRBJ2-5; v_gene: TRBV30; d_gene: -; abundance: -; CDR3nt: TGTGCCTGGAGTGTACCTGGACTAAGCGGGCTTCAAGAGACCCAGTACTTC; CDR3aa: CAWSVPGLSGLQETQYF
j_gene: TRBJ2-5; v_gene: TRBV5-1; d_gene: -; abundance: -; CDR3nt: TGCGCCAGCAGCTTGGGTGGACAGCCTGTAGAGACCCAGTACTTC; CDR3aa: CASSLGGQPVETQYF
j_gene: TRBJ2-1; v_gene: TRBV7-2; d_gene: TRBD2; abundance: -; CDR3nt: TGTGCCAGCAGCTTACGATTGCTAGCGGGGGGGCATGGGAATGAGCAGTTCTTC; CDR3aa: CASSLRLLAGGHGNEQFF
j_gene: TRBJ1-2; v_gene: TRBV9; d_gene: -; abundance: few; CDR3nt: TGTGCCAGCAGCGCTTCCGGTGGCTACACCTTC; CDR3aa: CASSASGGYTF
j_gene: TRBJ1-2; v_gene: TRBV19; d_gene: TRBD1; abundance: -; CDR3nt: TGTGCCAGTAGTCGGGACAGATTCTATGGCTACACCTTC; CDR3aa: CASSRDRFYGYTF
j_gene: TRBJ2-7; v_gene: TRBV30; d_gene: -; abundance: -; CDR3nt: TGTGCCTGGAGTGCGTGGGGGGTCAACGCCCCCCCCCTCGGCGGTGCCGAGCAGTACTTC; CDR3aa: CAWSAWGVNAPPLGGAEQYF
j_gene: TRBJ1-1; v_gene: TRBV7-9; d_gene: TRBD1; abundance: many; CDR3nt: TGTGCCAGCAGCTTATGGGGCGGCCAGGGACAGAGGAACACTGAAGCTTTCTTT; CDR3aa: CASSLWGGQGQRNTEAFF
j_gene: TRBJ2-7; v_gene: TRBV7-2; d_gene: -; abundance: -; CDR3nt: TGTGCCAGCAGTCGCGGGATCGAATACGAGCAGTACTTC; CDR3aa: CASSRGIEYEQYF
j_gene: TRBJ1-2; v_gene: TRBV25-1; d_gene: TRBD1; abundance: -; CDR3nt: TGTGCCAGCAGTGGTGGACAGGGGAGTAGCTATGGCTACACCTTC; CDR3aa: CASSGGQGSSYGYTF
j_gene: TRBJ1-1; v_gene: TRBV7-2; d_gene: TRBD1; abundance: once; CDR3nt: TGTGCCAGCAGCTCATCGGGACAGTTGAACACTGAAGCTTTCTTT; CDR3aa: CASSSSGQLNTEAFF
j_gene: TRBJ1-5; v_gene: TRBV6-6; d_gene: TRBD1; abundance: -; CDR3nt: TGTGCCAGCAGCCCCCCCGGGACAGGGGTCAATCAGCCCCAGCATTTT; CDR3aa: CASSPPGTGVNQPQHF
j_gene: TRBJ1-1; v_gene: TRBV7-2; d_gene: TRBD1; abundance: once; CDR3nt: TGTGCCAGCAGCTTTCTCCCGGGACAGATGAACACTGAAGCTTTCTTT; CDR3aa: CASSFLPGQMNTEAFF
j_gene: TRBJ2-5; v_gene: TRBV30; d_gene: TRBD1; abundance: -; CDR3nt: TGTGCCTGGAGTGTTGGGACAGGTAAAGAGACCCAGTACTTC; CDR3aa: CAWSVGTGKETQYF
j_gene: TRBJ1-2; v_gene: TRBV4-3; d_gene: -; abundance: few; CDR3nt: TGCGCCAGCAGCCAAGATATTCGGCAGGCCTATGGCTACACCTTC; CDR3aa: CASSQDIRQAYGYTF
j_gene: TRBJ2-7; v_gene: TRBV5-3; d_gene: TRBD1; abundance: few; CDR3nt: TGTGCCAGAAGGCTTGGACAGGGGCTTTTGGACGAGCAGTACTTC; CDR3aa: CARRLGQGLLDEQYF
j_gene: TRBJ2-2; v_gene: TRBV7-9; d_gene: -; abundance: once; CDR3nt: TGTGCCAGCAGCTCAACCCCCCAGGGGTCAAACACCGGGGAGCTGTTTTTT; CDR3aa: CASSSTPQGSNTGELFF
j_gene: TRBJ1-6; v_gene: TRBV5-8; d_gene: TRBD1; abundance: -; CDR3nt: TGTGCCAGCAGCTGGAGGACAGGGAGCTCCTATAATTCACCCCTCCACTTT; CDR3aa: CASSWRTGSSYNSPLHF
j_gene: TRBJ2-1; v_gene: TRBV27; d_gene: TRBD2; abundance: -; CDR3nt: TGTGCCAGCGGGGAGCGGGGGACCTACAATGAGCAGTTCTTC; CDR3aa: CASGERGTYNEQFF
j_gene: TRBJ1-5; v_gene: TRBV11-2; d_gene: TRBD1; abundance: -; CDR3nt: TGTGCCAGCAGTTCCGGGACAGGTATAAGCAATCAGCCCCAGCATTTT; CDR3aa: CASSSGTGISNQPQHF
j_gene: TRBJ1-1; v_gene: TRBV6-5; d_gene: TRBD1; abundance: -; CDR3nt: TGTGCCAGCAGATGGGACAGTCGGTCGAACACTGAAGCTTTCTTT; CDR3aa: CASRWDSRSNTEAFF
j_gene: TRBJ2-7; v_gene: TRBV5-1; d_gene: TRBD1; abundance: once; CDR3nt: TGCGCCAGCAGCTTGGGACAGGGAAGAATCTACGAGCAGTACTTC; CDR3aa: CASSLGQGRIYEQYF
j_gene: TRBJ2-3; v_gene: TRBV9; d_gene: TRBD2; abundance: -; CDR3nt: TGTGCCAGCAGCGGCGCCGGGACTAGTCTAGATACGCAGTATTTT; CDR3aa: CASSGAGTSLDTQYF
j_gene: TRBJ2-7; v_gene: TRBV19; d_gene: -; abundance: -; CDR3nt: TGTGCCAGTACCACAAGTCGGTCAGGCGCCTACGAGCAGTACTTC; CDR3aa: CASTTSRSGAYEQYF
j_gene: TRBJ1-2; v_gene: TRBV4-2; d_gene: -; abundance: -; CDR3nt: TGTGCCAGCAGCCAAGCGTTCCGGGACACCTATGGCTACACCTTC; CDR3aa: CASSQAFRDTYGYTF
j_gene: TRBJ1-6; v_gene: TRBV27; d_gene: TRBD1; abundance: -; CDR3nt: TGTGCCAGCAGTTCTAAGCGGACAGGGGAGGGTTCACCCCTCCACTTT; CDR3aa: CASSSKRTGEGSPLHF
j_gene: TRBJ2-7; v_gene: TRBV9; d_gene: -; abundance: -; CDR3nt: TGTGCCAGCAGTGACCTAGGGAGAAGCTACGAGCAGTACTTC; CDR3aa: CASSDLGRSYEQYF